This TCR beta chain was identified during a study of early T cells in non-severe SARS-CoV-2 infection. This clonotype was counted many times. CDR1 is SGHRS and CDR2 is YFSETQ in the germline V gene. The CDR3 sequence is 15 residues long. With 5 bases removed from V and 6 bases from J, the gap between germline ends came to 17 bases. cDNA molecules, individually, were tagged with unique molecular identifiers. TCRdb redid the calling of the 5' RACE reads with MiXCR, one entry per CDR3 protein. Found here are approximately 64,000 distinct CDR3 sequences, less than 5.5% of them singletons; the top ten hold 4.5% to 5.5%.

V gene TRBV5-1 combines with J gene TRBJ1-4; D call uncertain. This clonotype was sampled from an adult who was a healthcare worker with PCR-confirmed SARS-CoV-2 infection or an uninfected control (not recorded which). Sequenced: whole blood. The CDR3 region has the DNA TGCGCCAGCAGTCCACGGGCAGGAGGCGATGAAAAACTGTTTTTT. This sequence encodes CASSPRAGGDEKLFF.